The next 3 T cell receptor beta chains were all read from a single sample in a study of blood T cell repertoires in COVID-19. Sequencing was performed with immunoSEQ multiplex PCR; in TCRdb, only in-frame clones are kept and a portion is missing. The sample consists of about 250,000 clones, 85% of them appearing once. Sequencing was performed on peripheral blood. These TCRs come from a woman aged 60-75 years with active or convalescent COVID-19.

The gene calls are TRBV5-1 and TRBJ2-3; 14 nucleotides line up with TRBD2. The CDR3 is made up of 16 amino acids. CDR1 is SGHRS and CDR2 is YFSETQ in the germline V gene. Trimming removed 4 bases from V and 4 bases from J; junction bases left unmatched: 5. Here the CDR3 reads CASSVGLAGGADTQYF. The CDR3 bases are TGCGCCAGCAGCGTAGGACTAGCGGGGGGCGCAGATACGCAGTATTTT.

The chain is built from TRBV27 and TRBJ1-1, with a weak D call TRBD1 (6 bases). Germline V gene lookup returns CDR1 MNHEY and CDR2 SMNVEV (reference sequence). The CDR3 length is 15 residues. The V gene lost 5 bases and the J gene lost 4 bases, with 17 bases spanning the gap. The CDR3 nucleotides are TGTGCCAGCAGTAAACAGGGATTTGGCCCCACTGAAGCTTTCTTT. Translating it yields CASSKQGFGPTEAFF.

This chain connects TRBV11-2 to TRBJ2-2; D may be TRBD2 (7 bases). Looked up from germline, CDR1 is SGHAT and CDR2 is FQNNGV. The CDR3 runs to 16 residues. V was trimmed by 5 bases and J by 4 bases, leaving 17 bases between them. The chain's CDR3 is CASSLLGGPSTGELFF. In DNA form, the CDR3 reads TGTGCCAGCAGCCTGCTGGGGGGGCCTAGCACCGGGGAGCTGTTTTTT.